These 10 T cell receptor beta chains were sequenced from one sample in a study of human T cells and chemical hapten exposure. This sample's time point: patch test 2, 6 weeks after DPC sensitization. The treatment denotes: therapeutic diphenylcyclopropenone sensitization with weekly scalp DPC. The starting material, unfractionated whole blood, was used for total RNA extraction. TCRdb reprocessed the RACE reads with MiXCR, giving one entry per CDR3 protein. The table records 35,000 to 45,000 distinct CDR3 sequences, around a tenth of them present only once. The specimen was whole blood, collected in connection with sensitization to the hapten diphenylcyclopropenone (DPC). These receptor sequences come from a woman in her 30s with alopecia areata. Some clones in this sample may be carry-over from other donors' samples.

The CDR3 loop is CASKTGRRLDGYTF. The CDR3 DNA is TGTGCCAGCAAAACAGGGAGAAGACTGGATGGCTACACCTTC. This rearrangement joins TRBV12-3 or TRBV12-4 to TRBJ1-2, with D possibly being TRBD1 (6 bases). V lost 7 bases and J 6 bases, leaving 18 bases between the germline ends. The CDR3 consists of 14 residues.

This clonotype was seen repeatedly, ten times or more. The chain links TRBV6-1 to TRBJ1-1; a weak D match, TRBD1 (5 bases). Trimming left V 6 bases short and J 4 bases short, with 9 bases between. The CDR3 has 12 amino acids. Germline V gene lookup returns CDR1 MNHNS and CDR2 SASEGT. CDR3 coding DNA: TGTGCCAGCAGGTTCAGGGCCACTGAAGCTTTCTTT. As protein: CASRFRATEAFF.

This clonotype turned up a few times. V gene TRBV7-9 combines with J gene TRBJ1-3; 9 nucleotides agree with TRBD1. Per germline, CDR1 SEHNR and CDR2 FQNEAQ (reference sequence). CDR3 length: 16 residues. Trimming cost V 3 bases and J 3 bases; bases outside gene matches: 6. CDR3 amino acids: CASSFEQGALGNTIYF. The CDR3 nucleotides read TGTGCCAGCAGCTTCGAACAGGGGGCGCTTGGAAACACCATATATTTT.

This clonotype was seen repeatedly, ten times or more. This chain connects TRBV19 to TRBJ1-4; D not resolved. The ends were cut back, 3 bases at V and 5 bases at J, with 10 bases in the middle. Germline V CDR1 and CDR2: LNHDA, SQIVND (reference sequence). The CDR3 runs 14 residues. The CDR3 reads CASSIEAANEKLFF. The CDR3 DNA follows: TGTGCCAGTAGTATCGAGGCAGCGAATGAAAAACTGTTTTTT.

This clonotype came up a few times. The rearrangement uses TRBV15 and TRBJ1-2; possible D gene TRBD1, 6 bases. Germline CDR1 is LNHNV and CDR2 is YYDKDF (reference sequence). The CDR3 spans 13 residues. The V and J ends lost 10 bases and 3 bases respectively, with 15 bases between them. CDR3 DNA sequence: TGTGCCAAGACACAGGGAAACGACTATGGCTACACCTTC. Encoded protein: CAKTQGNDYGYTF.

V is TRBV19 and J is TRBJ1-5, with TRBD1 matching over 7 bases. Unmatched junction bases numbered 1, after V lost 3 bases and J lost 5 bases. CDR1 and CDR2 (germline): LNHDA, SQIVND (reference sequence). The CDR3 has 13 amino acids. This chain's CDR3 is CASSITGDQPQHF. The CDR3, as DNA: TGTGCCAGTAGTATCACAGGGGATCAGCCCCAGCATTTT.

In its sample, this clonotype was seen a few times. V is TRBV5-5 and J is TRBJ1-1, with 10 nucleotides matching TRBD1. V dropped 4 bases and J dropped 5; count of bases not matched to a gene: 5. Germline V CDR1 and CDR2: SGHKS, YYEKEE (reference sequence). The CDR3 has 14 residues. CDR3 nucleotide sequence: TGTGCCAGCAGCCTACCGGGACAGGGGACTGAAGCTTTCTTT. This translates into CASSLPGQGTEAFF.

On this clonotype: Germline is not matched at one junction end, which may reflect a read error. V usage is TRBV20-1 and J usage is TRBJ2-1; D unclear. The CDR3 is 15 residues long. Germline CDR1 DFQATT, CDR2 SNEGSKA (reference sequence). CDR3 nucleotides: TGCAGTGCTAGTCCCCCCAACGGCCTTAGGAATGAGCACTTCTTC. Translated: CSASPPNGLRNEHFF.

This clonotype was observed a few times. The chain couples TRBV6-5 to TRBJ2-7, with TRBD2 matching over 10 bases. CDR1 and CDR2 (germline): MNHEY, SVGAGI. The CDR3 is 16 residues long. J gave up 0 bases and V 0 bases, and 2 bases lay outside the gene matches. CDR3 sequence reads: CASSYSSGGASYEQYF. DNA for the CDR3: TGTGCCAGCAGTTACTCGAGCGGGGGGGCCTCCTACGAGCAGTACTTC.

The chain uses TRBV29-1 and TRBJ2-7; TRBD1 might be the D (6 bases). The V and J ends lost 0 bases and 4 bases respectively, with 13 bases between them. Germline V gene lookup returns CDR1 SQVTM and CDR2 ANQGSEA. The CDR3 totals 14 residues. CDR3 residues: CSVEDPSQGYEQYF. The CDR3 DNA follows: TGCAGCGTTGAAGATCCCTCGCAGGGGTACGAGCAGTACTTC.